The 27 T cell receptor beta chains below all came from one sample that was sequenced in a study of cytomegalovirus exposure and HLA in healthy donors. PCR involved 60 Vbeta and 13 Jbeta primers. The repertoire was sequenced with immunoSEQ multiplex PCR; TCRdb's copy has only in-frame clones and lacks some. This repertoire includes around 29,000 clones. The specimen sequenced was PBMCs. Every receptor here comes from a man younger than 40 in good health and CMV-seronegative.

The V gene is TRBV2, the J gene TRBJ2-3; D remains ambiguous. The CDR3 spans 12 residues. Germline loops: CDR1 SNHLY, CDR2 FYNNEI. Trimming shortened V by 8 bases and J by 5 bases, and 11 bases separated the two germline ends. The CDR3 DNA is TGTGCCAGCGGAATACGGAGAGATACGCAGTATTTT. Protein sequence: CASGIRRDTQYF.

This chain connects TRBV2 to TRBJ2-2, with 7 bases matching TRBD2. The CDR3 loop spans 16 amino acids. Germline V gives CDR1 SNHLY, CDR2 FYNNEI. With V trimmed by 2 bases and J by 7 bases, 10 bases remained unmatched. The CDR3 DNA is TGTGCCAGCAGTGAAAGGGTCGGGGGGAGTGGCGGGGAGCTGTTTTTT. This codes for CASSERVGGSGGELFF. The variable domain in full, with the rest retrieved from reference TRBV2 and TRBJ2-2, is EPEVTQTPSHQVTQMGQEVILRCVPISNHLYFYWYRQILGQKVEFLVSFYNNEISEKSEIFDDQFSVERPDGSNFTLKIRSTKLEDSAMYFCASSERVGGSGGELFFGEGSRLTVL.

The chain combines TRBV19 with TRBJ2-5; D gene unclear. V was clipped by 3 bases and J by 2 bases, with 7 bases between them. Per germline, CDR1 LNHDA and CDR2 SQIVND (reference sequence). CDR3 length: 13 residues. The CDR3: CASSIAGQETQYF. CDR3 in DNA: TGTGCCAGTAGTATTGCCGGGCAAGAGACCCAGTACTTC.

The rearrangement uses TRBV6-5 and TRBJ2-7, with D maybe TRBD2 (5 bases). The length of the CDR3 is 15 residues. V was clipped by 2 bases and J by 6 bases, with 17 bases between them. Germline V gives CDR1 MNHEY, CDR2 SVGAGI. CDR3 sequence (DNA): TGTGCCAGCAGTTACCTGACGGCGCAAGGGAGCGAGCAGTACTTC. It specifies CASSYLTAQGSEQYF.

The chain carries TRBV5-1 and TRBJ2-1; 7 nucleotides align to TRBD2. Trimming took 0 bases from V and 4 from J; bases not matched to a gene: 4. Germline values: CDR1 SGHRS, CDR2 YFSETQ. The CDR3 loop spans 15 amino acids. The CDR3 here is CASSLGASGYNEQFF. CDR3 bases: TGCGCCAGCAGCTTGGGGGCTAGCGGATACAATGAGCAGTTCTTC.

This chain joins TRBV5-8 and TRBJ2-7; TRBD1 might be the D (5 bases). CDR3 length: 13 residues. V was trimmed by 5 bases and J by 3 bases, leaving 12 bases between them. Looked up from germline, CDR1 is SGHTS and CDR2 is YDEGEE. This CDR3 reads CASSFRDLYEQYF. The CDR3 bases are TGTGCCAGCAGTTTCAGGGATCTCTACGAGCAGTACTTC.

The chain has TRBV7-9 and TRBJ2-2, with D tentatively TRBD1 (6 bases). Trimming shortened V by 3 bases and J by 1 base, and 9 bases separated the two germline ends. Per germline, CDR1 SEHNR and CDR2 FQNEAQ (reference sequence). CDR3 length: 15 amino acids. The CDR3 coding sequence is TGTGCCAGCAGCTTTTCGGACAGGAACACCGGGGAGCTGTTTTTT. This gives the protein CASSFSDRNTGELFF. Full variable domain (missing parts from reference TRBV7-9 and TRBJ2-2): DTGVSQNPRHKITKRGQNVTFRCDPISEHNRLYWYRQTLGQGPEFLTYFQNEAQLEKSRLLSDRFSAERPKGSFSTLEIQRTEQGDSAMYLCASSFSDRNTGELFFGEGSRLTVL.

The chain employs TRBV12-2 and TRBJ2-7; the listed D gene, TRBD2, was not tested against the DNA. TRBV12-2 has pseudogene status. The CDR3 length is 16 residues. The DNA of the CDR3 is TGTGCAAGTCGCATCTCCGAGGTGGGAGTACCCTACGAGCAGTACTTC. This translates into CASRISEVGVPYEQYF.

This chain links TRBV30 with TRBJ2-7; 7 bases map to TRBD1. This CDR3 contains 13 residues. CDR1 and CDR2 from the germline V gene are GTSNPN and SVGIG (reference sequence). V lost 1 base to trimming and J lost 3 bases; unmatched junction nucleotides: 3. The chain's CDR3 is CAWSGDRLYEQYF. Written as DNA, the CDR3 is TGTGCCTGGAGTGGGGACAGACTCTACGAGCAGTACTTC.

The chain is built from TRBV13 and TRBJ2-5; 11 bases fit TRBD1. V lost 3 bases, J lost 4 bases, and 10 bases stayed unmatched. This CDR3 has 17 amino acids. CDR1 PRHDT and CDR2 FYEKMQ come from the germline V gene (reference sequence). The chain's CDR3 is CASSFTLGQGVGETQYF. The DNA for the CDR3 is TGTGCCAGCAGCTTTACTCTGGGACAGGGGGTCGGAGAGACCCAGTACTTC.

The chain uses TRBV30 and TRBJ2-1; TRBD2 aligns across 8 bases. Germline trimming cut 2 bases from V and 14 bases from J; bases unmatched to any gene: 8. The CDR3 runs to 12 residues. Germline-derived CDR1 and CDR2 are GTSNPN and SVGIG (reference sequence). CDR3 loop: CAWSLPGGRKFF. CDR3 coding DNA: TGTGCCTGGAGTTTACCGGGGGGGCGAAAGTTCTTC.

The rearrangement uses TRBV6-5 and TRBJ1-5; a weak D match, TRBD1 (6 bases). This CDR3 is 15 amino acids long. The V gene lost 7 bases and the J gene lost 1 base, with 14 bases spanning the gap. Germline V lookup: CDR1 MNHEY, CDR2 SVGAGI. For the CDR3, the DNA is TGTGCCAGCAAACTAAGGACAGAAAGCAATCAGCCCCAGCATTTT. It translates to CASKLRTESNQPQHF.

The J gene is TRBJ1-3, the V gene TRBV6-5; no reliable D call. Trimming removed 0 bases from V and 0 bases from J, with 6 bases in between. This CDR3 contains 15 residues. Germline CDR1 reads MNHEY; CDR2 reads SVGAGI. CDR3 region: CASSYSMSSGNTIYF. CDR3 in DNA: TGTGCCAGCAGTTACTCGATGAGCTCTGGAAACACCATATATTTT.

The rearrangement joins TRBV27 to TRBJ2-2; 9 positions agree with TRBD1. The junction had 11 bases not matched to a gene; V was cut back by 4 bases and J by 2 bases. This CDR3 contains 18 residues. Germline CDR1 and CDR2: MNHEY and SMNVEV (reference sequence). This chain's CDR3 is CASSYLSLGQGNTGELFF. CDR3 nucleotides: TGTGCCAGCAGTTACCTCTCCTTGGGACAGGGTAACACCGGGGAGCTGTTTTTT.

The chain joins TRBV19 to TRBJ2-5; TRBD1 aligns across 7 bases. The V gene's germline CDR1 is LNHDA and CDR2 SQIVND (reference sequence). The V and J ends lost 3 bases and 4 bases, in that order; junction bases with no gene match: 5. This CDR3 region has 14 residues. Here the CDR3 DNA reads TGTGCCAGTAGTATGACACAGGGGCCAGAGACCCAGTACTTC. Its protein product is CASSMTQGPETQYF.

The chain uses TRBV6-6 and TRBJ1-4; D is possibly TRBD1 (5 bases). V lost 6 bases and J 0 bases, leaving 8 bases between the germline ends. Per germline, CDR1 MNHNY and CDR2 SVGAGI (reference sequence). This CDR3 comprises 14 residues. The CDR3 protein is CASRLDTTNEKLFF. In DNA form, the CDR3 reads TGTGCCAGCAGGCTGGACACAACTAATGAAAAACTGTTTTTT.

The chain links TRBV7-9 to TRBJ2-1; TRBD2 agrees at 10 bases. CDR1 and CDR2 (germline): SEHNR, FQNEAQ (reference sequence). The J segment lost 5 bases and the V segment lost 2 bases, leaving 6 bases of the junction unmatched. The CDR3 runs 16 residues. CDR3 in amino acids: CASSLLPSGRDNEQFF. The CDR3 DNA follows: TGTGCCAGCAGCTTATTGCCCAGCGGGAGGGACAATGAGCAGTTCTTC. Full variable domain (rest looked up from reference TRBV7-9 and TRBJ2-1): DTGVSQNPRHKITKRGQNVTFRCDPISEHNRLYWYRQTLGQGPEFLTYFQNEAQLEKSRLLSDRFSAERPKGSFSTLEIQRTEQGDSAMYLCASSLLPSGRDNEQFFGPGTRLTVL.

The rearrangement links TRBV4-3 to TRBJ2-3, with TRBD2 as a possible D gene (7 bases). V lost 4 bases to trimming and J lost 3 bases, with 17 bases between them. Germline V gives CDR1 LGHNA, CDR2 YSLEER. This CDR3 region has 16 residues. CDR3 amino acids: CASSRELGGATDTQYF. The CDR3, as DNA: TGCGCCAGCAGCCGAGAATTGGGGGGGGCGACAGATACGCAGTATTTT.

Details on this clone: At one end, the junction sequence differs from germline, possibly due to a read error. The same CDR3 can be traced to other DNA sequences in this sample. The rearrangement joins TRBV5-4 to TRBJ2-5, with 11 bases fitting TRBD2. Per germline, CDR1 SGHNT and CDR2 YYREEE (reference sequence). This CDR3 has 15 residues. The CDR3 loop reads CASSFSLAGAETQYF. In DNA form, the CDR3 reads TGCGCCAGCAGCTTCTCACTAGCGGGGGCGGAGACCCAGTACTTC.

The chain uses TRBV28 and TRBJ2-7; D may be TRBD1 (5 bases). Trimming took off 10 bases at V and 0 bases at J, with 10 bases between the two ends. Germline values: CDR1 MDHEN, CDR2 SYDVKM. This CDR3 region has 12 residues. The DNA for the CDR3 is TGTGCCACCCGACAGAGCTCCTACGAGCAGTACTTC. This gives the protein CATRQSSYEQYF.

This chain joins TRBV27 and TRBJ1-1, with D perhaps matching TRBD1 (6 bases). With 6 bases removed from V and 3 bases from J, the gap between germline ends came to 11 bases. The CDR3 has 13 residues. CDR1 MNHEY and CDR2 SMNVEV come from the germline V gene (reference sequence). The CDR3 DNA reads TGTGCCAGCAGCATACAGGGATACACTGAAGCTTTCTTT. This gives the protein CASSIQGYTEAFF.

V gene TRBV6-5 combines with J gene TRBJ2-1, with 7 bases identical to TRBD2. The ends lost 0 bases at V and 2 bases at J; junction bases unmatched: 4. The CDR3 runs 16 residues. The V gene's germline CDR1 is MNHEY and CDR2 SVGAGI. CDR3 sequence: CASSYSRGETYNEQFF. CDR3 nucleotides: TGTGCCAGCAGTTACTCTCGGGGGGAAACCTACAATGAGCAGTTCTTC.

V is TRBV5-6 and J is TRBJ2-3; perhaps TRBD2 as D (5 bases). This CDR3 has 16 amino acids. With 4 bases removed from V and 1 base from J, the gap between germline ends came to 16 bases. The germline V gene has CDR1 SGHDT and CDR2 YYEEEE. Here the CDR3 reads CASSRRGLMGTDTQYF. In DNA, the CDR3 is TGTGCCAGCAGCAGGAGAGGGTTAATGGGCACAGATACGCAGTATTTT.

The gene calls are TRBV19 and TRBJ2-6; 7 bases are shared with TRBD1. The J segment lost 0 bases and the V segment lost 4 bases, leaving 9 bases of the junction unmatched. The CDR3 is made up of 18 amino acids. Germline V lookup: CDR1 LNHDA, CDR2 SQIVND (reference sequence). CDR3: CASSTAGTADSGANVLTF. The CDR3 nucleotides are TGTGCCAGTAGTACAGCCGGGACAGCAGACTCTGGGGCCAACGTCCTGACTTTC. Drawing the rest from reference TRBV19 and TRBJ2-6, the complete variable domain is DGGITQSPKYLFRKEGQNVTLSCEQNLNHDAMYWYRQDPGQGLRLIYYSQIVNDFQKGDIAEGYSVSREKKESFPLTVTSAQKNPTAFYLCASSTAGTADSGANVLTFGAGSRLTVL.

The chain employs TRBV7-3 and TRBJ2-3; TRBD2 aligns across 9 bases. This CDR3 has 15 residues. J was trimmed by 0 bases and V by 4 bases; bases with no gene match: 2. CDR1 is SGHTA, CDR2 FQGTGA, per germline. The CDR3 sequence is CASSWRGGSTDTQYF. The CDR3 nucleotides read TGTGCCAGCAGCTGGCGGGGGGGTAGCACAGATACGCAGTATTTT.

V and J are TRBV11-2 and TRBJ2-7; TRBD1 is a possible D gene (5 bases). Germline V gene lookup returns CDR1 SGHAT and CDR2 FQNNGV. This CDR3 has 16 residues. V lost 4 bases and J 6 bases, leaving 22 bases between the germline ends. The CDR3 protein is CASSSGREQVLGEQYF. CDR3 bases: TGTGCCAGCAGCTCTGGCAGGGAACAGGTCCTCGGCGAGCAGTACTTC.

The V call is TRBV25-1, the J call TRBJ1-5; 9 bases line up with TRBD1. The CDR3 has 18 residues. Germline V gene sequence: CDR1 MGHDK, CDR2 SYGVNS. V lost 3 bases to trimming and J lost 8 bases; unmatched junction nucleotides: 17. CDR3 sequence: CASSDSEGRTGVGEPQHF. The CDR3 nucleotides are TGTGCCAGCAGTGACTCAGAGGGCCGGACAGGGGTCGGTGAGCCCCAGCATTTT.